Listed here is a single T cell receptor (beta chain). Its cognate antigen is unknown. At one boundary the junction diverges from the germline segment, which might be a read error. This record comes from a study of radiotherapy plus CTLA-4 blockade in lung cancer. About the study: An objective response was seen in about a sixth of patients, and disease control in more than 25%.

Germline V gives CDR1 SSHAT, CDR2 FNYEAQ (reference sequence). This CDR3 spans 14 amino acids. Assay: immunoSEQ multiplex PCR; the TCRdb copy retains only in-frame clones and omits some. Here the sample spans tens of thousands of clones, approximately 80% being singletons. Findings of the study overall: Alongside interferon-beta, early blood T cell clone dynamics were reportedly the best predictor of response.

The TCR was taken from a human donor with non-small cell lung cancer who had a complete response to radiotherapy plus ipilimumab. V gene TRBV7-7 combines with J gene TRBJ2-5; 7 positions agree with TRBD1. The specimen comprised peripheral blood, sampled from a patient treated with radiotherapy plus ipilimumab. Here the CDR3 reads CASSLEGGVETQYF. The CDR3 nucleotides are TGTGCTAGCAGCTTAGAAGGGGGCGTGGAGACCCAGTACTTC.